This TCR beta chain was recorded in a study of blood T cell repertoires in COVID-19. Study-wide context: Sites across the United States, Italy and Spain contributed samples from acute and convalescent COVID-19. PBMCs, B-cell-depleted T cells, or T cells provided the cDNA or gDNA that made up the material.

As originally analysed: Amplification of reference gene primers provided the estimated nucleated cell counts. Data came from immunoSEQ multiplex PCR; TCRdb stores just in-frame clones and leaves some out. V and J calls plus clone size are reproduced from that table; the DNA served to infer D and trimming. The sample carries approximately 100,000 clones, around 85% recorded once. The sample consisted of peripheral blood. This TCR derives from a woman aged 60-75 years with acute or convalescent COVID-19.

CDR3 coding DNA: TGTGCCAGCAGGAGCACCCGGGTTAACTATGGCTACACCTTC. Protein product: CASRSTRVNYGYTF. V usage is TRBV7-2 and J usage is TRBJ1-2; D is unresolved. Between the trimmed V and J ends, which lost 6 bases and 1 base, there was a span of 12 bases. The CDR3 has 14 residues. Germline-derived CDR1 and CDR2 are SGHTA and FQGNSA.